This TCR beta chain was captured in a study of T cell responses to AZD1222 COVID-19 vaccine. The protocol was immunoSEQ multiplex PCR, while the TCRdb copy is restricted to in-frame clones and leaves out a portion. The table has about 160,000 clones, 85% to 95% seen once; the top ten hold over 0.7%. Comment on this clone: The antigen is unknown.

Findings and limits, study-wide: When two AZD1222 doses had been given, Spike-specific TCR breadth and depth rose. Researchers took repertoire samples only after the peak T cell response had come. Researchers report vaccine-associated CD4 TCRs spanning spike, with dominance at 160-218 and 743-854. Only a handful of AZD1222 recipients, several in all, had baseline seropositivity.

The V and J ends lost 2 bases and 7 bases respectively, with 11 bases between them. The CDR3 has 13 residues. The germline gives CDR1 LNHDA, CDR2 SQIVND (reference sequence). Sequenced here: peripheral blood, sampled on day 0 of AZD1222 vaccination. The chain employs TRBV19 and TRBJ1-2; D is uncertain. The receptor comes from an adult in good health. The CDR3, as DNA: TGTGCCAGTAGTATACAGGTTTTGGCTGGCTACACCTTC. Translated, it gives CASSIQVLAGYTF.